These 3 T cell receptor beta chains came from one sample sequenced in a study of human T cells and chemical hapten exposure (dated by TCRdb to about 2021). Libraries were built with RACE. Sequenced on a NextSeq 500. The public reads were reprocessed in TCRdb via fastp at Q25 and MiXCR, keeping in-frame beta chains. Each CDR3 protein gets just one entry, which takes the most common genes and DNA from the rows behind it. For this sample the table gives a few hundred thousand distinct CDR3 sequences, of which about 6.9% were detected only once. Jointly, the top ten make up around 6.1% of the sample. Reading the label with the study, this specimen's time point is: patch test 2, 6 weeks after DPC sensitization. The sample's treatment or condition label is to be understood as: therapeutic diphenylcyclopropenone sensitization with weekly scalp DPC. This specimen was whole blood, taken in connection with sensitization to the hapten diphenylcyclopropenone (DPC). These receptors were taken from a woman aged 18-29 years with alopecia areata. Some clones in this sample may be carry-over from other donors' samples.

The chain has TRBV6-6 and TRBJ1-6; 11 bases map to TRBD1. Losses at the gene ends were 6 bases for V and 7 bases for J; bases not matched to a gene: 14. Germline values: CDR1 MNHNY, CDR2 SVGAGI (reference sequence). There are 18 residues in the CDR3. CDR3 in amino acids: CASSSTVDRGRRNSPLHF. The CDR3 bases are TGTGCCAGCAGCTCCACTGTGGACAGGGGGCGACGGAATTCACCCCTCCACTTT.

Many counts were recorded for this clonotype. The gene calls are TRBV6-2 or TRBV6-3 and TRBJ1-6, with D hard to call. V dropped 0 bases and J dropped 6 bases, with 15 bases sitting between them. Germline CDR1 and CDR2: MNHEY and SVGEGT. This CDR3 has 17 residues. In DNA, the CDR3 is TGTGCCAGCAGTTACTCGACTCGGTGGGTGATTAATTCACCCCTCCACTTT. Amino acids: CASSYSTRWVINSPLHF.

This clonotype occurred many times. V and J are TRBV7-2 and TRBJ2-1; no firm D call. CDR1 and CDR2 from the germline V gene are SGHTA and FQGNSA. Trimming pared 8 bases from V and 5 bases from J, leaving 13 bases between. The CDR3 consists of 13 residues. The CDR3 region has the DNA TGTGCCAGCTCGCTAGAGACCCACAATGAGCAGTTCTTC. Amino acid sequence: CASSLETHNEQFF.